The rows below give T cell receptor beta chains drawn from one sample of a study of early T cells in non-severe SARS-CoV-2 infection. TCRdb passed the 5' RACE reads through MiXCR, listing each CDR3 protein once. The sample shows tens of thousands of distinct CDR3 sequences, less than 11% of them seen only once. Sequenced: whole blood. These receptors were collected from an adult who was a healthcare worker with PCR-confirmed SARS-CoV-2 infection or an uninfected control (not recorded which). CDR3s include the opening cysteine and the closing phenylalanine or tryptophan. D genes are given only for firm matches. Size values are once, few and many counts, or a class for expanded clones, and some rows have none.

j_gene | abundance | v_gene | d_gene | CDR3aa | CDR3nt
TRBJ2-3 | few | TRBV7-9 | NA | CASSQPFTGQYF | TGTGCCAGCAGCCAGCCCTTCACCGGGCAGTATTTT
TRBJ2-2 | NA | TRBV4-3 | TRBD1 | CAGIRQGPSTGELFF | TGCGCCGGCATCAGACAGGGGCCGAGCACCGGGGAGCTGTTTTTT
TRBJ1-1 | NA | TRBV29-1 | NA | CSAYSMNTEAFF | TGCAGCGCCTACAGCATGAACACTGAAGCTTTCTTT
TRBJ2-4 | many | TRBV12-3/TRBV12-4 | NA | CASSPQGTNIQYF | TGTGCCAGCAGCCCCCAGGGAACAAACATTCAGTACTTC
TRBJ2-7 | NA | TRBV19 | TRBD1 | CASSRTGLSYEQYF | TGTGCCAGTAGTAGGACAGGCTTATCCTACGAGCAGTACTTC
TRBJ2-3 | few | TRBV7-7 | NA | CASRRWRTDTQYF | TGTGCTAGCAGGAGGTGGCGCACAGATACGCAGTATTTT
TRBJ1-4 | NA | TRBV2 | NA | CASSEARLSEKLFF | TGTGCCAGCAGTGAAGCACGGCTAAGTGAAAAACTGTTTTTT
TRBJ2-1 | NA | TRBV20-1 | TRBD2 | CSAPGTSGSRTHNEQFF | TGCAGTGCTCCTGGGACTAGCGGGAGTCGGACCCATAATGAGCAGTTCTTC
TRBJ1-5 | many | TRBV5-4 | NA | CASSLDGTNQPQHF | TGTGCCAGCAGCTTGGATGGCACTAATCAGCCCCAGCATTTT
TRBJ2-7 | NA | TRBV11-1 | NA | CASSLNQPGTYEQYF | TGTGCCAGCAGCTTAAATCAGCCAGGAACCTACGAGCAGTACTTC
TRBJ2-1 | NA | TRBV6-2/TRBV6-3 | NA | CASKRPAYNEQFF | TGTGCCAGCAAGCGGCCGGCCTACAATGAGCAGTTCTTC
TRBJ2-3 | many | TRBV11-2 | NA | CASSHRDRTDTQYF | TGTGCCAGCAGCCACCGGGACCGCACAGATACGCAGTATTTT
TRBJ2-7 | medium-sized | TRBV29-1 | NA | CSVEIPAVRGSEQYF | TGCAGCGTTGAAATTCCTGCGGTAAGGGGTAGCGAGCAGTACTTC
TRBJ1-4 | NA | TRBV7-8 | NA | CASSLGRRDEKLFF | TGTGCCAGCAGCTTAGGTCGACGAGATGAAAAACTGTTTTTT
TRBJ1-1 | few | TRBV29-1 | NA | CSVQGNTEAFF | TGCAGCGTCCAGGGGAACACTGAAGCTTTCTTT
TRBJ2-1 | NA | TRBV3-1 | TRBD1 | CASSPYRGPNEQFF | TGTGCCAGCAGCCCGTACAGGGGGCCCAATGAGCAGTTCTTC
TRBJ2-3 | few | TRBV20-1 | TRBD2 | CSAPAGGTDTQYF | TGCAGTGCCCCAGCGGGAGGAACAGATACGCAGTATTTT
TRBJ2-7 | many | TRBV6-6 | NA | CASRRGGGSYEQYF | TGTGCCAGCAGACGAGGGGGTGGATCCTACGAGCAGTACTTC
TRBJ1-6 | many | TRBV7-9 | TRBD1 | CASSLDRGRVSPLHF | TGTGCCAGCAGCTTAGATAGGGGGCGAGTATCACCCCTCCACTTT
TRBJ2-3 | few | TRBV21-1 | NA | CASTPREYF | TGTGCCAGCACCCCCCGGGAGTATTTT
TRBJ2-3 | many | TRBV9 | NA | CASSVEGDTQYF | TGTGCCAGCAGCGTAGAAGGGGATACGCAGTATTTT
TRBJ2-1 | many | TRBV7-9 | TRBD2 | CASSRAGIRHNEQFF | TGTGCCAGCAGCAGAGCGGGAATTCGACACAATGAGCAGTTCTTC
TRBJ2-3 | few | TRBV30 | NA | CAWKIGDTQYF | TGTGCCTGGAAGATTGGAGATACGCAGTATTTT
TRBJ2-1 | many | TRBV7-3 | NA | CASSLTPRSNEQFF | TGTGCCAGCAGCTTAACGCCAAGATCCAATGAGCAGTTCTTC
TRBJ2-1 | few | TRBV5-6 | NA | CASSPLDGEQFF | TGTGCCAGCAGCCCCCTGGACGGTGAGCAGTTCTTC
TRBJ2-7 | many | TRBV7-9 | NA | CASSSGLLIYEQYF | TGTGCCAGCAGCTCCGGGTTGCTTATTTACGAGCAGTACTTC
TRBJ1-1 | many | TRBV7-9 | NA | CASSSTVNTEAFF | TGTGCCAGCAGCTCAACAGTGAACACTGAAGCTTTCTTT
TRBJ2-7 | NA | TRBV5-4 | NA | CASTDPGRSSYEQYF | TGTGCCAGCACCGATCCGGGACGCAGCTCCTACGAGCAGTACTTC
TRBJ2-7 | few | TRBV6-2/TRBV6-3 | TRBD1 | CASSYPRDGTGNEQYF | TGTGCCAGCAGTTACCCGCGGGATGGGACAGGCAACGAGCAGTACTTC
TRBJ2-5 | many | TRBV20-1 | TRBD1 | CSARDPLTGSIETQYF | TGCAGTGCTAGAGATCCGCTGACAGGGTCTATAGAGACCCAGTACTTC
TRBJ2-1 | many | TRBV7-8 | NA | CASRQLDNEQFF | TGTGCCAGCAGGCAACTTGACAATGAGCAGTTCTTC
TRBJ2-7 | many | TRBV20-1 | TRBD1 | CSARILRDRVYEQCF | TGCAGTGCTAGAATCCTCCGGGACAGGGTCTACGAGCAGTGCTTC
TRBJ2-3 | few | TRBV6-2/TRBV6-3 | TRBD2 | CASSLAGGRTDTQYF | TGTGCCAGCAGTTTAGCGGGGGGTCGGACAGATACGCAGTATTTT
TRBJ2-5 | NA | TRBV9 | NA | CASSDVRETQYF | TGTGCCAGCAGCGACGTTCGAGAGACCCAGTACTTC
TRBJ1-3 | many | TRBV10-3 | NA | CAISVRTSSGNTIYF | TGTGCCATCAGTGTTCGTACCAGCTCTGGAAACACCATATATTTT
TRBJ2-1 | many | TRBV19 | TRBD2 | CASWTSGGAREQFF | TGTGCCAGTTGGACTAGCGGGGGGGCACGGGAGCAGTTCTTC
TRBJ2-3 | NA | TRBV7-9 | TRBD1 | CASSLAAGGLDTQYF | TGTGCCAGCAGCTTAGCTGCAGGGGGTCTTGATACGCAGTATTTT
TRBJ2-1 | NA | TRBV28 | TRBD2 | CASSPPRGGGHPRLAGDNEQFF | TGTGCCAGCAGCCCTCCCCGCGGTGGGGGCCACCCCCGACTAGCGGGGGACAATGAGCAGTTCTTC
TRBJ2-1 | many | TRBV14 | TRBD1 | CASSQDQGATYNEQFF | TGTGCCAGCAGCCAAGATCAGGGGGCTACCTACAATGAGCAGTTCTTC
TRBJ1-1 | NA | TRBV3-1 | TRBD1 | CASTGTVHTEAFF | TGTGCCAGCACCGGGACAGTGCACACTGAAGCTTTCTTT
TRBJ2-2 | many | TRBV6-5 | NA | CASRSQGDTGELFF | TGTGCCAGCAGGTCACAGGGTGACACCGGGGAGCTGTTTTTT
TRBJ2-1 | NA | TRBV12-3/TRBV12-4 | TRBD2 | CASSSRLAGGYNEQFF | TGTGCCAGCAGTTCGAGACTAGCGGGAGGTTACAATGAGCAGTTCTTC
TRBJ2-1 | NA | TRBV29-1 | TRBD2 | CSATATDGRAENEQFF | TGCAGCGCGACGGCCACGGACGGGAGGGCCGAGAATGAGCAGTTCTTC
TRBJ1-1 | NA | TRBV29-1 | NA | CSAGTTGRAFF | TGCAGCGCCGGGACAACCGGGAGGGCTTTCTTT
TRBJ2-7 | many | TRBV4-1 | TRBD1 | CASSQASDRATYEQYF | TGCGCCAGCAGCCAAGCCTCCGACAGGGCAACCTACGAGCAGTACTTC
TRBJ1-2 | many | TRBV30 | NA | CAWRDGPGVYGYTF | TGTGCCTGGAGGGACGGACCGGGGGTCTATGGCTACACCTTC
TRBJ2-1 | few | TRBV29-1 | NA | CSVEVGNEQFF | TGCAGCGTTGAAGTGGGGAATGAGCAGTTCTTC
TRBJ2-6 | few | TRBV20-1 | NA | CSARVRGSGANVLTF | TGCAGTGCTAGGGTCAGGGGCTCTGGGGCCAACGTCCTGACTTTC